Listed below are T cell receptor beta chains from one sample, sequenced in a study of T cell changes during pregnancy in multiple sclerosis. Libraries were prepared by immunoSEQ multiplex PCR; TCRdb keeps only in-frame clonotypes and omits some of them. The sample includes 90,000 to 100,000 clones, 92% of them seen just once. The material sequenced was peripheral blood, taken in the first trimester of pregnancy. Receptors originate from a female donor with multiple sclerosis, enrolled in a pregnancy study. CDR3s include the opening cysteine and the closing phenylalanine or tryptophan. The D gene is left open where the match is weak. Rows give clone size only sometimes, using once, few, many, or a class for an expanded clone.

NA TRBJ2-2 NA TRBV6-5 TGTGCCAGCGGGATATCCGGGACTTCCACCGGGGAGCTGTTTTTT CASGISGTSTGELFF
NA TRBJ2-7 TRBD1 TRBV29-1 TGCAGCGTTGAAGATAGAGGGGCAGGGGGCTACTACGAGCAGTACTTC CSVEDRGAGGYYEQYF
NA TRBJ2-7 TRBD2 TRBV2 TGTGCCAGCAGAGGGACTAGCGGGAGGGTTGGGGAGCAGTACTTC CASRGTSGRVGEQYF
NA TRBJ1-2 NA TRBV27 TGTGCCAGCAGTGGCGGAGGTGGCTACACCTTC CASSGGGGYTF
NA TRBJ2-7 NA TRBV29-1 TGCAGCGTTGCCGAGGGTAGCTCCTACGAGCAGTACTTC CSVAEGSSYEQYF
NA TRBJ2-1 TRBD2 TRBV5-1 TGCGCCAGCAGCTTATTGTCTAGCGGGAGGTTGTCCACTGAGCAGTTCTTC CASSLLSSGRLSTEQFF
NA TRBJ2-1 TRBD1 TRBV4-1 TGCGCCAGCAGGGACAGGGTAGACAATGAGCAGTTCTTC CASRDRVDNEQFF
NA TRBJ2-7 NA TRBV7-2 TGTGCCAGCAGCTTAGAGATTTCAGGCTCCTACGAGCAGTACTTC CASSLEISGSYEQYF
NA TRBJ1-1 NA TRBV27 TGTGCCAGCAGCCCTAAGGGGTTGGGAATTAACACTGAAGCTTTCTTT CASSPKGLGINTEAFF
NA TRBJ1-5 TRBD1 TRBV12-5 TGTGCTAGTGGTACTGGGGACAGGGGGAGGGGTCAGCCCCAGCATTTT CASGTGDRGRGQPQHF
NA TRBJ2-7 TRBD2 TRBV10-3 TGTGCCATCAGTCTAGCGGGATCAAGCTCCTACGAGCAGTACTTC CAISLAGSSSYEQYF
NA TRBJ2-7 NA TRBV7-9 TGTGCCAGCAGCCCTTCTTACGAGCAGTACTTC CASSPSYEQYF
few TRBJ1-5 NA TRBV18 TGTGCCAGCTCGTCCACCCCACAGCAAAGCAATCAGCCCCAGCATTTT CASSSTPQQSNQPQHF
NA TRBJ2-7 NA TRBV5-5 TGTGCCAGCAGCTTTCAGGGCTACGAGCAGTACTTC CASSFQGYEQYF
NA TRBJ1-1 NA TRBV9 TGTGCCAGCAGCGCCCTCAGGGGTCCCATGAACACTGAAGCTTTCTTT CASSALRGPMNTEAFF
NA TRBJ1-2 NA TRBV4-1 TGCGCCAGCAGATACGGAGGATCCTTTAACTATGGCTACACCTTC CASRYGGSFNYGYTF
NA TRBJ2-1 TRBD1 TRBV4-1 TGCGCCAGCAGCCGGGTGTGGGGACAGGGGTACAATGAGCAGTTCTTC CASSRVWGQGYNEQFF
NA TRBJ2-3 NA TRBV19 TGTGCCAGTAGTTGGATAGCGTCAGATACGCAGTATTTT CASSWIASDTQYF
NA TRBJ2-5 NA TRBV29-1 TGCAGCGTTGAAGATCAACATGACAGAATTCAAGAGACCCAGTACTTC CSVEDQHDRIQETQYF
NA TRBJ2-7 NA TRBV7-2 TGTGCCAGCAGCTTAGCCCGCGGACTCCCAAGGGCCGACTACGAGCAGTACTTC CASSLARGLPRADYEQYF
NA TRBJ2-1 NA TRBV5-4 TGTGCCAGCAGCTTGACCAGGGCCGATGAGCAGTTCTTC CASSLTRADEQFF
NA TRBJ1-3 NA TRBV25-1 TGTGCCAGCAGTAACATGCGGAGCACCATATATTTT CASSNMRSTIYF
once TRBJ1-2 TRBD1 TRBV27 TGTGCCAGCAGTTCAGTCCGGGACAGGGTCTTGCGTGGCTACACCTTC CASSSVRDRVLRGYTF
NA TRBJ1-1 TRBD1 TRBV19 TGTGCCAGTAGTATGAGACAGGGAATCGAAGCTTTCTTT CASSMRQGIEAFF
NA TRBJ2-1 TRBD1 TRBV19 TGTGCCAGTAGTGAGACAGGGGTGTCCTACAATGAGCAGTTCTTC CASSETGVSYNEQFF
NA TRBJ2-5 NA TRBV7-9 TGTGCCAGCAGCTTAGAGAGGGTCCAAGAGACCCAGTACTTC CASSLERVQETQYF
NA TRBJ1-5 TRBD1 TRBV7-2 TGTGCCAGCAGCTCAGGGACAGTAGCCAATCAGCCCCAGCATTTT CASSSGTVANQPQHF
NA TRBJ1-1 TRBD1 TRBV15 TGTGCCACCAGCAGAGATCGAGGGGGCAACACTGAAGCTTTCTTT CATSRDRGGNTEAFF
NA TRBJ2-3 NA TRBV7-3 TGTGCCAGCAGCTTAACAGCCGGGACTACAGATACGCAGTATTTT CASSLTAGTTDTQYF
NA TRBJ2-5 NA TRBV5-1 TGCGCCAGCAGCAACGGACAGTACCAAGAGACCCAGTACTTC CASSNGQYQETQYF
NA TRBJ1-1 NA TRBV6-1 TGTGCCAGCAGAAGAGTCCTGAACACTGAAGCTTTCTTT CASRRVLNTEAFF
NA TRBJ2-7 TRBD2 TRBV9 TGTGCCAGCAGCGTAGCGGCGGGAGTAATGTACGAGCAGTACTTC CASSVAAGVMYEQYF
NA TRBJ2-1 TRBD2 TRBV19 TGTGCCAGTAGTATGGGCGGGAGGGCCAATGAGCAGTTCTTC CASSMGGRANEQFF
NA TRBJ2-3 TRBD2 TRBV5-3 TGTGCCAGAAGCACCCGACTAGCGGGGGGAACAGATACGCAGTATTTT CARSTRLAGGTDTQYF
NA TRBJ2-7 TRBD1 TRBV27 TGTGCCAGCAAAGTTCCAGGGGGATACGAGCAGTACTTC CASKVPGGYEQYF
NA TRBJ2-7 TRBD1 TRBV7-6 TGTGCCAGCAGCCCTGGGACAGTAGCCGAGCAGTACTTC CASSPGTVAEQYF
NA TRBJ1-2 TRBD1 TRBV4-2 TGTGCCAGCAGCCTCACAGGGGGCTTGGATGGCTACACCTTC CASSLTGGLDGYTF
NA TRBJ2-7 TRBD1 TRBV25-1 TGTGCCAGCAGTCCCCCGGGACAGGGGGCGTACGAGCAGTACTTC CASSPPGQGAYEQYF
once TRBJ1-4 TRBD1 TRBV2 TGTGCCAGCAGTGAGGACAGGGGGTCGCTGTTTTTT CASSEDRGSLFF
NA TRBJ1-1 TRBD1 TRBV30 TGTGCCTGGGGACAGGGGGGGAACACTGAAGCTTTCTTT CAWGQGGNTEAFF
NA TRBJ2-1 TRBD2 TRBV7-9 TGTGCCAGCAGCGGACTAGCGGGAGACTTATACAATGAGCAGTTCTTC CASSGLAGDLYNEQFF
NA TRBJ1-1 TRBD1 TRBV6-4 TGTGCCAGCAGCAGGGATCAACAGGGGGAAGCTTTCTTT CASSRDQQGEAFF
NA TRBJ1-5 NA TRBV4-2 TGTGCCAGCAGCCAAGAGGGGGGGATCCACCAGCCCCAGCATTTT CASSQEGGIHQPQHF
NA TRBJ2-7 TRBD1 TRBV19 TGTGCCAGTAGTCCGCGACAGGGGGCTTCCTACGAGCAGTACTTC CASSPRQGASYEQYF
NA TRBJ2-7 TRBD2 TRBV7-9 TGTGCCAGCAGCGAACGAACAAGCGGGGGAAGCTCCTACGAGCAGTACTTC CASSERTSGGSSYEQYF
NA TRBJ2-5 TRBD1 TRBV5-1 TGCGCCAGCAGGGCCCCCGGGACAGGGAAAGAGACCCAGTACTTC CASRAPGTGKETQYF
NA TRBJ2-3 TRBD2 TRBV19 TGTGCCAGTAGTATAAGCGGGAACACAGATACGCAGTATTTT CASSISGNTDTQYF
NA TRBJ2-6 TRBD2 TRBV10-1 TGCGCCAGCAGAGCGGGAGGTAGGGCCAACGTCCTGACTTTC CASRAGGRANVLTF
NA TRBJ2-1 TRBD2 TRBV18 TGTGCCAGCTCACCGGGACTAGGAAATGAGCAGTTCTTC CASSPGLGNEQFF
NA TRBJ2-1 TRBD1 TRBV7-8 TGTGCCAGCAGCTTAGGTGACAGGGTCCGCTACAATGAGCAGTTCTTC CASSLGDRVRYNEQFF
NA TRBJ1-5 TRBD1 TRBV6-6 TGTGCCAGCAGTTACCTCACAGGGGATCAGCCCCAGCATTTT CASSYLTGDQPQHF
NA TRBJ1-4 TRBD1 TRBV30 TGTGCCTGGAGCGGACAGGCGGGCGAAAAACTGTTTTTT CAWSGQAGEKLFF
NA TRBJ1-1 NA TRBV28 TGTGCCAGCAGCGGGGAGAACACTGAAGCTTTCTTT CASSGENTEAFF
NA TRBJ2-7 TRBD2 TRBV4-3 TGCGCCAGCAGCCAGGGACTAGCCGTCGAGCAGTACTTC CASSQGLAVEQYF
NA TRBJ1-4 TRBD1 TRBV7-9 TGTGCCAGCAGCCCGACAGGGTTAGGAGAAAAACTGTTTTTT CASSPTGLGEKLFF
few TRBJ1-2 TRBD1 TRBV9 TGTGCCAGCAGCGTAGACTCAGGGGGCAAGTATGGCTACACCTTC CASSVDSGGKYGYTF
once TRBJ1-1 NA TRBV10-3 TGTGCCATCAGTGAGTCTAGCGTCTCCACGAACACTGAAGCTTTCTTT CAISESSVSTNTEAFF
NA TRBJ2-7 TRBD1 TRBV7-2 TGTGCCAGCAGTTCGGGCGACAGGGGGACCCCCTACGAGCAGTACTTC CASSSGDRGTPYEQYF
few TRBJ1-2 NA TRBV9 TGTGCCAGCAGCGTAGACGGCTATGGCTACACCTTC CASSVDGYGYTF